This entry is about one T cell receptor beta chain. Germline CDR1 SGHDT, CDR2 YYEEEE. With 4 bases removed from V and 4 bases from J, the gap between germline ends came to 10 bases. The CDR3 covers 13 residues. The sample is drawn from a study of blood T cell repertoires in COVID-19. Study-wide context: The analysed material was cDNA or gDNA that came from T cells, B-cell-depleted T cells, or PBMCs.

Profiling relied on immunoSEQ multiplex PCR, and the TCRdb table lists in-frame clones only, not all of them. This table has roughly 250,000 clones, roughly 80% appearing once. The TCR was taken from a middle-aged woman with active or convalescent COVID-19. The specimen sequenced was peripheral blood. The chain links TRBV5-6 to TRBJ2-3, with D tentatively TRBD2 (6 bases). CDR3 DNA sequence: TGTGCCAGCAGCCGGACTACCTCAGATACGCAGTATTTT. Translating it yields CASSRTTSDTQYF.